This entry describes one TCR beta chain. This specimen belongs to a study of blood T cell repertoires in COVID-19. Study in general: Samples of COVID-19 (acute and convalescent) were obtained from the United States, Italy and Spain.

In the original processing: Reference gene primers were amplified, and this amplification served to estimate nucleated cell counts. Sequencing used immunoSEQ multiplex PCR; TCRdb keeps in-frame clones, though not all of them. V and J calls and clone size are those listed in that table; D and trimming were worked out from the DNA. Among roughly 700,000 clones listed, about nine tenths were seen once. Germline values: CDR1 MNHNS, CDR2 SASEGT. The CDR3 is made up of 13 amino acids. Trimming took 0 bases from V and 6 from J, leaving 9 bases between them. This receptor was identified in a woman younger than 30 with acute or convalescent COVID-19. Sequences were obtained from peripheral blood. The chain has TRBV6-1 and TRBJ2-7, with D possibly TRBD1 on 6 matching bases. The CDR3 DNA follows: TGTGCCAGCAGTGAAGCCGGCAGGGGCGAGCAGTACTTC. Amino acid sequence: CASSEAGRGEQYF.